These T cell receptor beta chains were read from a single sample in a study of immune heterogeneity within non-small cell lung tumors. Via MiXCR, TCRdb re-called the multiplex PCR reads, giving one row per CDR3 protein. The profile shows over a thousand distinct CDR3 sequences, around 29% of them singletons. The sequencing sample was made of lung tumor tissue. These receptors were taken from a man in his 60s with non-small cell lung cancer. The CDR3 runs from the conserved cysteine through the conserved F or W. A D gene is named only where the DNA matches it firmly. A clone size is listed for some rows: how often the clone was seen (once, few, many), or a class if it is expanded.

D,V,size,J,DNA,CDR3
.,TRBV5-1,.,TRBJ2-2,TGCGCCAGCAGCTTGCCAGGGAGCACCGGGGAGCTGTTTTTT,CASSLPGSTGELFF
.,TRBV5-6,.,TRBJ2-7,TGTGCCAGCAGCTTGAATGGGGTCACCTACGAGCAGTACTTC,CASSLNGVTYEQYF
TRBD2,TRBV3-1,.,TRBJ2-1,TGTGCCAGCAGCCGAGGAACTAGCGGGAGGAATGAGCAGTTCTTC,CASSRGTSGRNEQFF
.,TRBV19,medium-sized,TRBJ2-7,TGTGCCAGTAGTATTCAGGGGAGGGGATCCTACGAGCAGTACTTC,CASSIQGRGSYEQYF
TRBD2,TRBV2,few,TRBJ2-3,TGTGCCAGCAGCTGGCTAGCGGACACAGATACGCAGTATTTT,CASSWLADTDTQYF
TRBD1,TRBV28,.,TRBJ2-3,TGTGCCAGCAGCCACGGACAGGGGAGACCCACAGATACGCAGTATTTT,CASSHGQGRPTDTQYF
TRBD1,TRBV20-1,few,TRBJ1-4,TGCAGTGCGCGACAGGGGGCAGCAACTAATGAAAAACTGTTTTTT,CSARQGAATNEKLFF
.,TRBV7-9,.,TRBJ2-3,TGTGCCAGCCAGTTGGGGTGGACAGATACGCAGTATTTT,CASQLGWTDTQYF
.,TRBV6-2/TRBV6-3,.,TRBJ1-1,TGTGCCAGCAGTTATGGGGGGGCAAACACTGAAGCTTTCTTT,CASSYGGANTEAFF
.,TRBV5-1,medium-sized,TRBJ1-1,TGCGCCAGCAGCTTGGGCGCCCGGCAAGGCACTGAAGCTTTCTTT,CASSLGARQGTEAFF
.,TRBV27,.,TRBJ2-7,TGTGCCAGCAGTCATTACCTTGGGGCCGCTTCCTACGAGCAGTACTTC,CASSHYLGAASYEQYF
TRBD2,TRBV19,.,TRBJ2-6,TGTGCCAGTAGCCTTCCACGGGGGGAAGGGGCCAACGTCCTGACTTTC,CASSLPRGEGANVLTF
.,TRBV7-2,few,TRBJ1-4,TGTGCCAGCAGCTTGGCAGGGGCACCTAATGAAAAACTGTTTTTT,CASSLAGAPNEKLFF
TRBD2,TRBV6-1,.,TRBJ2-5,TGTGCCAGCAGAGCAGTAGCGGGAGCCCCAGTGGAGACCCAGTACTTC,CASRAVAGAPVETQYF
TRBD2,TRBV19,.,TRBJ2-7,TGTGCCAGTAGTATAGCTAGCGGGAGTGACGAGCAGTACTTC,CASSIASGSDEQYF
.,TRBV9,.,TRBJ1-2,TGTGCCAGCAGCCCTCGGGACACCCCCTATGGCTACACCTTC,CASSPRDTPYGYTF
.,TRBV5-1,.,TRBJ2-5,TGCGCCAGCAGCAAGGGGGGATCTCCCGAGGAGACCCAGTACTTC,CASSKGGSPEETQYF
TRBD1,TRBV19,medium-sized,TRBJ1-5,TGTGCCAGTAGGATTAGGTTGGGGACAGGGAGCAATCAGCCCCAGCATTTT,CASRIRLGTGSNQPQHF
TRBD1,TRBV5-1,medium-sized,TRBJ2-2,TGCGCCAGCAGCTGGACAGGGAACACCGGGGAGCTGTTTTTT,CASSWTGNTGELFF
TRBD1,TRBV20-1,large,TRBJ1-2,TGCAGTGCTAGAGATCTGGGACAGGGAAACTATGGCTACACCTTC,CSARDLGQGNYGYTF
.,TRBV9,large,TRBJ2-6,TGTGCCAGCAGCGTAGAATCCATAAGCTCTGGGGCCAACGTCCTGACTTTC,CASSVESISSGANVLTF
TRBD2,TRBV19,medium-sized,TRBJ2-2,TGTGCCAGTAGTAGGGCGATCGGGGGGATGAACACCGGGGAGCTGTTTTTT,CASSRAIGGMNTGELFF
.,TRBV6-1,medium-sized,TRBJ2-7,TGTGCCAGCAGTACCGTGGTAAGCTCCTACGAGCAGTACTTC,CASSTVVSSYEQYF
TRBD2,TRBV20-1,.,TRBJ2-7,TGCAGTGCAGGGAAACTCACTAGCGGGAGTCGGGACGAGCAGTACTTC,CSAGKLTSGSRDEQYF
.,TRBV4-1,.,TRBJ1-1,TGCGCCAGCAGCCCCGTCGTGTCTTCAGGAAGGGGAGCTTTCTTT,CASSPVVSSGRGAFF
.,TRBV5-6,.,TRBJ1-2,TGTGCCAGCAGCTTCTCAACACATAACTATGGCTACACCTTC,CASSFSTHNYGYTF
TRBD1,TRBV6-1,large,TRBJ2-7,TGTGCCAGCAGACGTCGGACAGGGAACGAGCAGTACTTC,CASRRRTGNEQYF
TRBD1,TRBV28,medium-sized,TRBJ2-5,TGTGCCAGCTCAACCGGGACAGGGATTATGGAGACCCAGTACTTC,CASSTGTGIMETQYF
.,TRBV24-1,medium-sized,TRBJ2-1,TGTGCCACCAGTGATTTGAGTGGGAAGTACAATGAGCAGTTCTTC,CATSDLSGKYNEQFF
.,TRBV28,.,TRBJ2-5,TGTGCCAGCACCTCCTCACGGTCAGGGGACCTACAAGAGACCCAGTACTTC,CASTSSRSGDLQETQYF
.,TRBV12-3/TRBV12-4,few,TRBJ1-5,TGTGCCAGCAGTTTAGCTGGACTGAATCAGCCCCAGCATTTT,CASSLAGLNQPQHF
TRBD1,TRBV19,.,TRBJ2-3,TGTGCCATTAGTATCCGGACAGGGCCCACAGATACGCAGTATTTT,CAISIRTGPTDTQYF
.,TRBV7-9,.,TRBJ2-3,TGTGCCAGCAGCTTAGACGGTGTTACGCAGTATTTT,CASSLDGVTQYF
TRBD1,TRBV18,.,TRBJ1-6,TGTGCCAGCTCACCACTGGGACAGGGGATTAATTTACCCCTCCACTTT,CASSPLGQGINLPLHF
TRBD2,TRBV12-3/TRBV12-4,.,TRBJ2-5,TGTGCCAGCAGCCAGAATCCCTCGGGAGGAGATTTAGAGACCCAGTACTTC,CASSQNPSGGDLETQYF
.,TRBV12-5,medium-sized,TRBJ2-1,TGTGCTAGTGGTCTTTCAGCCGGGAATGAGCAGTTCTTC,CASGLSAGNEQFF